Below, 10 T cell receptor beta chains from the same sample are listed, as sequenced in a study of neurological immune-mediated disorders. Each CDR3 protein is one row after TCRdb ran MiXCR on the 5' RACE reads. Counted here are some 25,000 distinct CDR3 sequences, about 12% occurring once; the ten biggest clones make up about 5.5%. Time point meaning: technical triplicate 1. What was sequenced was CD4+ T cells from blood. The receptors derive from a female donor with HTLV-1-associated myelopathy (HAM/TSP).

At least ten counts were recorded for this clonotype. The chain recombines TRBV7-2 with TRBJ2-1, with 10 positions matching TRBD2. The CDR3 is 16 residues long. The germline V gene encodes CDR1 SGHTA and CDR2 FQGNSA. V shed 1 base, J shed 7 bases, and the junction held 7 bases outside the gene matches. CDR3 nucleotides: TGTGCCAGCAGCTTAGAAAGCGGGGGGGCAGGAAATGAGCAGTTCTTC. This translates into CASSLESGGAGNEQFF.

In its sample, this clonotype was seen many times. This chain connects TRBV2 to TRBJ1-2, with 7 nucleotides matching TRBD1. CDR3 length: 12 amino acids. Per the germline V gene, CDR1 is SNHLY and CDR2 is FYNNEI. V dropped 7 bases and J dropped 4; count of bases not matched to a gene: 3. This CDR3 is CASKQGSYGYTF. The CDR3, as DNA: TGTGCCAGCAAACAGGGGAGCTATGGCTACACCTTC.

This clonotype was observed many times. The chain joins TRBV5-1 to TRBJ2-1, with 13 bases that match TRBD2. This CDR3 contains 16 residues. V lost 0 bases to trimming and J lost 6 bases; unmatched junction nucleotides: 3. The germline CDR1 and CDR2 sequences are SGHRS and YFSETQ. This chain's CDR3 is CASSLGGLAGTNEQFF. The DNA of the CDR3 is TGCGCCAGCAGCTTGGGGGGACTAGCGGGGACCAATGAGCAGTTCTTC.

Concerning this clonotype: The DNA is left out, because the CDR3 cannot be placed on it with certainty; the CDR3 is given as TCRdb lists it. This chain's CDR3 is CASSFYICSARTSGSTGELFF. This chain connects TRBV7-2 to TRBJ2-2; the table's D gene call, TRBD2, was not cross checked with the DNA. Germline V lookup: CDR1 SGHTA, CDR2 FQGNSA. The CDR3 is 21 residues long, counting both termini.

This clonotype has ten or more counts. Sequence at one end of the junction differs from germline and may be a read error. The V call is TRBV7-7, the J call TRBJ2-2, with TRBD2 matching 10 bases. The CDR3 covers 15 residues. The V gene's germline CDR1 is SSHAT and CDR2 FNYEAQ (reference sequence). CDR3 DNA: TGTGCTAGCAGCTCAGCGGGGGGGCCTACCGGGGAGCTGTTTTTT. Its protein is CASSSAGGPTGELFF.

This clonotype was recorded at least ten times. The chain employs TRBV6-2 or TRBV6-3 and TRBJ2-4, with TRBD1 identical over 8 bases. This CDR3 comprises 13 residues. Per germline, CDR1 MNHEY and CDR2 SVGEGT. V was pared by 8 bases and J by 6 bases, with 6 bases of the junction left unmatched. DNA of the CDR3: TGTGCCAGCCAGGGGGCCCAGGGAAACATTCAGTACTTC. It specifies CASQGAQGNIQYF.

Ten or more counts support this clonotype. The CDR3 bases are TGTGCCAGTAGTCCAGGGAGTGAGGGCAATCAGCCCCAGCATTTT. The encoded protein is CASSPGSEGNQPQHF. This chain links TRBV19 with TRBJ1-5, with D possibly being TRBD1 (5 bases). Germline CDR1 reads LNHDA; CDR2 reads SQIVND (reference sequence). V was shortened by 5 bases and J by 2 bases, with 13 bases between the two germline ends. The CDR3 is 15 residues long. Using reference TRBV19 and TRBJ1-5 for the parts outside the CDR3, the full variable domain is DGGITQSPKYLFRKEGQNVTLSCEQNLNHDAMYWYRQDPGQGLRLIYYSQIVNDFQKGDIAEGYSVSREKKESFPLTVTSAQKNPTAFYLCASSPGSEGNQPQHFGDGTRLSIL.

Many counts were recorded for this clonotype. The genes are TRBV20-1 and TRBJ2-5; 8 positions agree with TRBD2. Germline loops: CDR1 DFQATT, CDR2 SNEGSKA (reference sequence). The CDR3 contains 14 residues. J was trimmed by 4 bases and V by 6 bases; bases with no gene match: 10. In DNA, the CDR3 is TGCAGTGCCGCGGACGGGGGGGCGGGAGAGACCCAGTACTTC. It yields the protein CSAADGGAGETQYF.

This clonotype was seen repeatedly, ten times or more. This chain's CDR3 is CSASGGLTAGETQYF. The CDR3 nucleotides read TGCAGTGCTTCAGGGGGCCTCACGGCGGGAGAGACCCAGTACTTC. This rearrangement joins TRBV20-1 to TRBJ2-5; 8 nucleotides match TRBD1. The germline V gene has CDR1 DFQATT and CDR2 SNEGSKA (reference sequence). V dropped 5 bases and J dropped 4; count of bases not matched to a gene: 12. The CDR3 is made up of 15 amino acids.

This clonotype has a count of ten or more. This sequence joins TRBV5-1 and TRBJ2-5, with TRBD2 matching over 9 bases. The CDR3 loop spans 14 amino acids. CDR1 is SGHRS and CDR2 is YFSETQ in the germline V gene. With 0 bases clipped from V and 3 bases from J, the junction kept 0 bases outside the gene matches. The CDR3, as DNA: TGCGCCAGCAGCTTGGAGCGGGGGGAAGAGACCCAGTACTTC. Translated: CASSLERGEETQYF.